The 3 T cell receptor beta chains below were found in one sample sequenced in a study of shared clonotypes between healthy human individuals. Terminally differentiated effector memory CD45RA+ cells were excluded from the naive CD8 cells, which were CD45RO-negative and positively selected for CCR7. TCRdb's table, derived via immunoSEQ multiplex PCR, lists solely in-frame clones and lacks some. This repertoire shows approximately 2,000,000 clones, about 93% found once; its top ten account for roughly 1.7%. Sequenced input: naive CD8+ T cells from PBMCs. The source is a man younger than 35 in good health. Some clones in this sample may be carry-over from other donors' samples.

This chain links TRBV5-6 with TRBJ2-5; a possible D gene is TRBD1 (5 bases). Germline-derived CDR1 and CDR2 are SGHDT and YYEEEE. V lost 3 bases and J lost 0, with 9 bases in between. CDR3 length equals 14 residues. The CDR3 reads CASSYSGNQETQYF. The CDR3 nucleotides read TGTGCCAGCAGCTATTCAGGGAACCAAGAGACCCAGTACTTC. Together with reference TRBV5-6 and TRBJ2-5, the CDR3 gives the full variable domain: DAGVTQSPTHLIKTRGQQVTLRCSPKSGHDTVSWYQQALGQGPQFIFQYYEEEERQRGNFPDRFSGHQFPNYSSELNVNALLLGDSALYLCASSYSGNQETQYFGPGTRLLVL.

This chain links TRBV30 with TRBJ2-7, with 10 bases lining up with TRBD1. J lost 5 bases, V lost 3 bases, and 13 bases had no gene match. Germline V gene data show CDR1 as GTSNPN and CDR2 as SVGIG (reference sequence). This CDR3 region has 16 residues. The DNA of the CDR3 is TGTGCCTGGAGGGGGGTCTTTCGGGACAGGGGAAACGAGCAGTACTTC. It translates to CAWRGVFRDRGNEQYF.

This chain joins TRBV7-7 and TRBJ2-7; no reliable D call. This CDR3 spans 12 amino acids. V was cut by 2 bases and J by 6 bases, with 8 bases left in between. In germline, CDR1 is SSHAT, CDR2 FNYEAQ (reference sequence). The CDR3 region is CASSLSVFEQYF. The CDR3 nucleotides are TGTGCCAGCAGCTTATCAGTCTTCGAGCAGTACTTC.